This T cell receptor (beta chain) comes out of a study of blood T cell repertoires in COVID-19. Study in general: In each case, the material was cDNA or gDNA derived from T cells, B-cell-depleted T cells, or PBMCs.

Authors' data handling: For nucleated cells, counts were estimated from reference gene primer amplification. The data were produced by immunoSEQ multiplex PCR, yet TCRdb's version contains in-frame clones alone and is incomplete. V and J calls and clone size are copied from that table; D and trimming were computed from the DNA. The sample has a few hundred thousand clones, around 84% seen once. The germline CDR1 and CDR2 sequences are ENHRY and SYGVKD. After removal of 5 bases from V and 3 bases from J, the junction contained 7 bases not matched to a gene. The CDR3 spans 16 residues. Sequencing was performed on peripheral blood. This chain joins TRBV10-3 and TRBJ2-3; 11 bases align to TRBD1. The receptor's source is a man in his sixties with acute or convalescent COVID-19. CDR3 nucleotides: TGTGCCATCAGTACCGGGACAGGGGGTAGGACAGATACGCAGTATTTT. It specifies CAISTGTGGRTDTQYF.